The clone carrying this T cell receptor (beta chain) has a single count. One junction end disagrees with the germline gene, perhaps due to a read error. The entry originates in a study of blood T cell repertoires in COVID-19. The V gene's germline CDR1 is MNHEY and CDR2 SVGAGI. The CDR3 contains 14 residues. Sequencing was performed with immunoSEQ multiplex PCR; in TCRdb, only in-frame clones are kept and a portion is missing. The sample comprises roughly 31,000 clones, roughly 90% of which are singletons, and about 24% rests with the top ten. The TCR was taken from a human donor with active COVID-19. The donor label of this sample is uncertain. What was sequenced was peripheral blood. The chain links TRBV6-5 to TRBJ1-5; D not certain. This chain's CDR3 is CAIVVRRSKQPQHF. In DNA, the CDR3 is TGTGCCATTGTTGTACGGCGGAGCAAGCAGCCCCAGCATTTT.